Each of the 17 T cell receptor beta chains below was sequenced from the same sample in a study of regulatory T cells in long-lasting Graves disease. According to the study, TCR beta libraries were built with iRepertoire HTBI primers and CDR3-region Arm-PCR. TCRdb processed the multiplex PCR reads anew with MiXCR; each CDR3 protein has one entry. The table lists about 470,000 distinct CDR3 sequences, roughly 20% of them singletons. This sample's time point: persistent/refractory GD, antithyroid drugs over 5 years with positive TRAb. With RNA extracted from PBMCs as input, the TCR library was made. Sequences were derived from peripheral blood mononuclear cells (PBMCs), sampled when the disease was refractory, from a patient treated with antithyroid drugs. The receptors here all came from a female donor with Graves disease.

This clonotype was counted between two and nine times. The V call is TRBV19, the J call TRBJ2-7, with D unresolved. From germline, CDR1 is LNHDA and CDR2 SQIVND (reference sequence). This CDR3 has 12 amino acids. V lost 2 bases and J lost 6, with 8 bases in between. Here the CDR3 DNA reads TGTGCCAGTAGTATAACCCCAGGCGAGCAGTACTTC. It is translated as CASSITPGEQYF.

This clonotype was counted at least ten times. The rearrangement joins TRBV28 to TRBJ1-2; 7 bases are shared with TRBD1. The CDR3 is made up of 15 amino acids. Germline loops: CDR1 MDHEN, CDR2 SYDVKM. V dropped 5 bases and J dropped 4; count of bases not matched to a gene: 10. The CDR3 nucleotides read TGTGCCAGCAGTAGTCCGGGACAGATCCTCTATGGCTACACCTTC. This sequence encodes CASSSPGQILYGYTF.

The CDR3 nucleotides are TGTGCCAGCAGCGAAACTAGCGGGAGGTTTGATGAGCAGTTCTTC. Amino acid sequence: CASSETSGRFDEQFF. This chain uses TRBV12-3 or TRBV12-4 with TRBJ2-1; 12 bases map to TRBD2. There are 15 residues in the CDR3. Trimming at V came to 6 bases and at J to 8 bases, leaving 8 bases not matched to a gene.

This clonotype was seen repeatedly, ten times or more. The gene calls are TRBV10-1 and TRBJ2-1; D is possibly TRBD1 (6 bases). CDR1 is WNHNN and CDR2 is SYGVQD in the germline V gene (reference sequence). Trimming cost V 7 bases and J 15 bases, with 16 bases left between them. There are 11 residues in the CDR3. In DNA, the CDR3 is TGCGCCAGCATACCACAGGGTTGGTTGTTCTTC. The encoded protein is CASIPQGWLFF.

The chain couples TRBV28 to TRBJ1-5; 8 positions agree with TRBD1. The germline gives CDR1 MDHEN, CDR2 SYDVKM. V trimming: 6 bases; J trimming: 7 bases; junction bases outside the gene matches: 17. CDR3 length: 17 amino acids. CDR3 region: CASSSGTGLTGGQPQHF. The DNA for the CDR3 is TGTGCCAGCAGCTCCGGGACAGGCTTAACCGGGGGGCAGCCCCAGCATTTT.

Concerning this clonotype itself: The junction differs from germline at one of its ends, possibly a read error. The V call is TRBV7-2, the J call TRBJ2-5, with D possibly matching TRBD2 (6 bases). Germline V CDR1 and CDR2: SGHTA, FQGNSA. CDR3 size: 13 residues. The CDR3 loop is CANSLWGRETQYF. For the CDR3, the DNA is TGTGCCAACAGCTTATGGGGGAGGGAGACCCAGTACTTC.

The J gene is TRBJ2-7, the V gene TRBV2; D is ambiguous. Germline lookup yields CDR1 SNHLY and CDR2 FYNNEI. The CDR3 is 17 amino acids. Trimming pared 0 bases from V and 0 bases from J, leaving 15 bases between. The CDR3 nucleotides are TGTGCCAGCAGTGAAGCGCGTTTGCGGTTTAGCTCCTACGAGCAGTACTTC. Its translation is CASSEARLRFSSYEQYF.

The gene calls are TRBV7-8 and TRBJ2-1; unclear D gene. With 1 base removed from V and 10 bases from J, the gap between germline ends came to 14 bases. CDR1 is SGHVS and CDR2 is FQNEAQ in the germline V gene. The length of the CDR3 is 14 residues. CDR3 protein: CASSLGDIRREQFF. The DNA for the CDR3 is TGTGCCAGCAGCTTAGGCGACATTCGACGAGAGCAGTTCTTC.

J is TRBJ2-2 and V is TRBV19, with 9 nucleotides matching TRBD2. The CDR3 sequence is 17 residues long. Trimming removed 1 base from V and 5 bases from J; junction bases left unmatched: 8. Germline V CDR1 and CDR2: LNHDA, SQIVND (reference sequence). DNA of the CDR3: TGTGCCAGTAGTATAGCTTTGGGACTAGCTGCAACCGGGGAGCTGTTTTTT. Translation: CASSIALGLAATGELFF.

This clonotype was seen ten or more times. The rearrangement joins TRBV20-1 to TRBJ2-7, with D unclear. The germline gives CDR1 DFQATT, CDR2 SNEGSKA (reference sequence). Trimming removed 6 bases from V and 0 bases from J, with 15 bases in between. The CDR3 extends over 14 amino acids. CDR3: CSAQTAWSSYEQYF. The CDR3 bases are TGCAGTGCGCAGACCGCCTGGAGCTCCTACGAGCAGTACTTC.

This clonotype was counted many times. V usage is TRBV20-1 and J usage is TRBJ2-7; D is possibly TRBD1 (5 bases). Germline values: CDR1 DFQATT, CDR2 SNEGSKA (reference sequence). This CDR3 region has 14 residues. With 4 bases removed from V and 0 bases from J, the gap between germline ends came to 13 bases. The DNA for the CDR3 is TGCAGTGCTAAGGACACCTCGAGCTCCTACGAGCAGTACTTC. Translated: CSAKDTSSSYEQYF.

Points on this clonotype: This could be a read error, since a much larger clone is one nucleotide away. V and J are TRBV12-3 or TRBV12-4 and TRBJ2-4, with 10 bases fitting TRBD2. There are 14 residues in the CDR3. V lost 7 bases, J lost 9 bases, and 9 bases stayed unmatched. CDR3 nucleotide sequence: TGTGCCAGCACCATAAGCGGGAGGGTTACCATTCAGTACTTC. Amino acid sequence: CASTISGRVTIQYF.

This clonotype was found many times. This chain connects TRBV12-3 or TRBV12-4 to TRBJ2-4; no clear D gene. There are 13 residues in the CDR3. V gave up 6 bases and J gave up 0 bases, with 6 bases separating them. CDR3 nucleotide sequence: TGTGCCAGCAGAATAATAGCCAAAAACATTCAGTACTTC. Its translation is CASRIIAKNIQYF.

This clonotype was seen at least ten times. The V call is TRBV6-1, the J call TRBJ1-1; D may be TRBD1 (5 bases). V was pared by 2 bases and J by 5 bases, with 12 bases between. CDR1 MNHNS and CDR2 SASEGT come from the germline V gene. CDR3 size: 14 residues. The CDR3 loop is CASSESGGGTEAFF. The CDR3 region has the DNA TGTGCCAGCAGTGAAAGTGGGGGAGGAACTGAAGCTTTCTTT.

This clonotype came up a few times. This chain uses TRBV7-6 with TRBJ2-7; 8 bases map to TRBD1. CDR3 size: 14 residues. V shed 5 bases and J 3 bases; nucleotides not matched to a gene: 6. The germline V gene encodes CDR1 SGHVS and CDR2 FNYEAQ. This chain's CDR3 is CASSPRQGNYEQYF. The CDR3 DNA reads as TGTGCCAGCAGCCCAAGACAGGGGAACTACGAGCAGTACTTC.

Turning to this clonotype: No conserved phenylalanine or tryptophan ends this CDR3, so it is likely a read error. The chain employs TRBV6-1 and TRBJ2-2; 7 positions agree with TRBD2. Losses at the gene ends were 5 bases for V and 6 bases for J; bases not matched to a gene: 15. Germline CDR1 reads MNHNS; CDR2 reads SASEGT. CDR3 length: 17 amino acids. CDR3 sequence (DNA): TGTGCCAGCAGTACTAGCGAACGGGATTCATTCTCCGGGGAGCTGTTTCTT. This translates into CASSTSERDSFSGELFL.

To note about this clonotype: This may come from a read error, since a much larger clone is one base off. This chain connects TRBV7-2 to TRBJ2-5, with 7 bases fitting TRBD2. This CDR3 comprises 15 residues. The germline V gene encodes CDR1 SGHTA and CDR2 FQGNSA. With 6 bases clipped from V and 2 bases from J, the junction kept 9 bases outside the gene matches. CDR3 DNA sequence: TGTGCCAGCAGATGGGGGGGGAGCTTTCAAGAGACCCAGTACTTC. Protein: CASRWGGSFQETQYF.